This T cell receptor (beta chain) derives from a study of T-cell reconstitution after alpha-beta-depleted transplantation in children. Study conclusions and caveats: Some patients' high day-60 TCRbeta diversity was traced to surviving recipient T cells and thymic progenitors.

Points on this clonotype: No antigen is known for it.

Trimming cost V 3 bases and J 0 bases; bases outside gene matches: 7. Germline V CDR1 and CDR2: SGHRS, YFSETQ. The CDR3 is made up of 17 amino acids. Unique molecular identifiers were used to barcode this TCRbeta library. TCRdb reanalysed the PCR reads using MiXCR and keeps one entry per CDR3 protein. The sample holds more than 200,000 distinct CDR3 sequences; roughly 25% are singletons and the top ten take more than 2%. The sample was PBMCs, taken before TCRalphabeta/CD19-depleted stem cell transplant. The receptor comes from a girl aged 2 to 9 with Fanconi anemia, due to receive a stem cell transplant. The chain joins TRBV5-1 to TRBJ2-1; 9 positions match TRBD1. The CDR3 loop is CASSWAETGGSYNEQFF. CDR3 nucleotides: TGCGCCAGCAGCTGGGCCGAGACAGGGGGCTCCTACAATGAGCAGTTCTTC.